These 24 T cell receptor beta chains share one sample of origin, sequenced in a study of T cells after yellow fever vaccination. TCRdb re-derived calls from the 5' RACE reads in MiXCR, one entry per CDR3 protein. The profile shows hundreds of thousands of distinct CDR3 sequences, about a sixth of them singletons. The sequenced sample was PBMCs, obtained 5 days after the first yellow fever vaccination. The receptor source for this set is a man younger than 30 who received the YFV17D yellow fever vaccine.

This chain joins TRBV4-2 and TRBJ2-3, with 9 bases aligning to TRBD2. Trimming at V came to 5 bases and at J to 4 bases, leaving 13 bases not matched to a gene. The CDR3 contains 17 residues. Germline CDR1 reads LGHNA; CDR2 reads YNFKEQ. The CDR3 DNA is TGTGCCAGCAGCACCCGCGGGGGGGCCGTTCATGCAGATACGCAGTATTTT. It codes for CASSTRGGAVHADTQYF.

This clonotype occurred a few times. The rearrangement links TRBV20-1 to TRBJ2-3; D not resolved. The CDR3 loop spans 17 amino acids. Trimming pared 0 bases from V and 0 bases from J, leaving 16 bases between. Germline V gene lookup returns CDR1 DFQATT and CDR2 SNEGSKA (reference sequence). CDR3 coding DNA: TGCAGTGCTAGAGAGATAAGGGCACTCCCAAGCACAGATACGCAGTATTTT. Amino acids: CSAREIRALPSTDTQYF.

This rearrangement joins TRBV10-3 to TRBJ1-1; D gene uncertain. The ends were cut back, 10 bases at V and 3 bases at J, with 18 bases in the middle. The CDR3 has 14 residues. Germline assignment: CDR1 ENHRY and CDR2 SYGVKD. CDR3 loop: CATLGRRGDTEAFF. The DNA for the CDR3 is TGTGCCACCCTAGGAAGGCGAGGTGACACTGAAGCTTTCTTT.

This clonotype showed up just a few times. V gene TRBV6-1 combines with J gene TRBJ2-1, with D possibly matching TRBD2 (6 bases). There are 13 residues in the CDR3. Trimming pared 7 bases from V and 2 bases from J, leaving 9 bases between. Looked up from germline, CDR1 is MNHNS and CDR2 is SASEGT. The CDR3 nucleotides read TGTGCCAGCACCGGGACTCCCTACAATGAGCAGTTCTTC. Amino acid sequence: CASTGTPYNEQFF.

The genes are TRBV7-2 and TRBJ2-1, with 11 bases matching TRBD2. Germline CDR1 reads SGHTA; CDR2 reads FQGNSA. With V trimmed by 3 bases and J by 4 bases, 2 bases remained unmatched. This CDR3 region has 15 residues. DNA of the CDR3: TGTGCCAGCAGCTTCAGGACTAGCGGGTACAATGAGCAGTTCTTC. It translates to CASSFRTSGYNEQFF.

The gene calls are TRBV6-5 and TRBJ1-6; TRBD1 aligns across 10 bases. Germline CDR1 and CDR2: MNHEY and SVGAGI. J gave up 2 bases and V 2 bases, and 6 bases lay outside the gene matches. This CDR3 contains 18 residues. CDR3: CASSYTTGGYTYNSPLHF. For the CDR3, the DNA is TGTGCCAGCAGTTACACGACAGGGGGCTACACCTATAATTCACCCCTCCACTTT.

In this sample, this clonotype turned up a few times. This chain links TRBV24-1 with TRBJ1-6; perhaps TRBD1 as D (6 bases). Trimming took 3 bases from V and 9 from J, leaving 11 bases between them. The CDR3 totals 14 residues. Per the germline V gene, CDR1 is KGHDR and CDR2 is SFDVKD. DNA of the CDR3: TGTGCCACCAGTGATCGACAGGTCGGTTCACCCCTCCACTTT. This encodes CATSDRQVGSPLHF.

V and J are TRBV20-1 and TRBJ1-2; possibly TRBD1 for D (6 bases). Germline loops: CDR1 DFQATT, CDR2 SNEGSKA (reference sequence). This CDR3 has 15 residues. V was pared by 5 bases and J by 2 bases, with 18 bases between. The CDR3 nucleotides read TGCAGTGCTCTACTACCGGAGGGGGGGAACTATGGCTACACCTTC. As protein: CSALLPEGGNYGYTF.

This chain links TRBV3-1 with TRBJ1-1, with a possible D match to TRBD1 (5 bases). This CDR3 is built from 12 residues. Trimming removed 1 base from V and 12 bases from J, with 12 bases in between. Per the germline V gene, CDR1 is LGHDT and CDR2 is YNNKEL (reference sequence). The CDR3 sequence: CASSQGGTYPFF. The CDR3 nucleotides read TGTGCCAGCAGCCAAGGGGGGACGTACCCTTTCTTT.

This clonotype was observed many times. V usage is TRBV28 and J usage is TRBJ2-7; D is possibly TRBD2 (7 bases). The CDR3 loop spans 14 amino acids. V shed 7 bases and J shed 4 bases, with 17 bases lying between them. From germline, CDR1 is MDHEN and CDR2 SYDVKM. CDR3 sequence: CASTMGGTPYEQYV. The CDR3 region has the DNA TGTGCCAGCACGATGGGAGGGACACCTTACGAGCAGTACGTC.

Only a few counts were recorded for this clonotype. DNA of the CDR3: TGTGCCAGCAGCCATGAGGGGCCTGAAGCTTTCTTT. Its translation: CASSHEGPEAFF. V gene TRBV3-1 combines with J gene TRBJ1-1, with D possibly TRBD1 on 5 matching bases. V was shortened by 3 bases and J by 6 bases, with 8 bases between the two germline ends. In germline, CDR1 is LGHDT, CDR2 YNNKEL (reference sequence). The CDR3 consists of 12 residues.

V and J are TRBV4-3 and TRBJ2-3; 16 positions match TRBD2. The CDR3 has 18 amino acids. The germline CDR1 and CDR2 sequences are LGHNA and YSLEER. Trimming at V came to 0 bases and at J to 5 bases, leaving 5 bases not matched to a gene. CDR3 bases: TGCGCCAGCAGCCAAGATTTGGGACTAGCGGGGGGGGGAGATACGCAGTATTTT. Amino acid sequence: CASSQDLGLAGGGDTQYF.

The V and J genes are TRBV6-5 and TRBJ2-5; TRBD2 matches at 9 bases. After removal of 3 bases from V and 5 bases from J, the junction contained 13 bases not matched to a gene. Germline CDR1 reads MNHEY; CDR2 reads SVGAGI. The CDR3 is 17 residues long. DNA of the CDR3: TGTGCCAGCAGTTATCTCGTCAAGGCGGGGGGGCGGGAGACCCAGTACTTC. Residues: CASSYLVKAGGRETQYF.

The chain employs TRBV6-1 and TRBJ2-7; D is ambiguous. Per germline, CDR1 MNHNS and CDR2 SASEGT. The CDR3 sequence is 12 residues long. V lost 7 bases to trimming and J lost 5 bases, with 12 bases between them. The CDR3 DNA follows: TGTGCCAGCAACCTCGGGCTGGACGAGCAGTACGTC. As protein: CASNLGLDEQYV.

CDR3 DNA sequence: TGTGCCAGCACCGCGGCTAGCCCCTCAACCCAGTACTTC. It yields the protein CASTAASPSTQYF. The rearrangement links TRBV6-6 to TRBJ2-5; D possibly corresponds to TRBD2 (5 bases). The germline V and J ends were trimmed by 7 bases and 8 bases, with 17 bases remaining between them. There are 13 residues in the CDR3. Germline values: CDR1 MNHNY, CDR2 SVGAGI (reference sequence).

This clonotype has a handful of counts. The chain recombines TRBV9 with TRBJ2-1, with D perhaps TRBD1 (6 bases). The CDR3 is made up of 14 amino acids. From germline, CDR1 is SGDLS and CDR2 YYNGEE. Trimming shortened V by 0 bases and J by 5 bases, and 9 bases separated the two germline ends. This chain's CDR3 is CASSVVDSNNEQFF. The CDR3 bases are TGTGCCAGCAGCGTAGTGGACAGCAACAATGAGCAGTTCTTC. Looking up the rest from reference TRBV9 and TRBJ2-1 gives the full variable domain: DSGVTQTPKHLITATGQRVTLRCSPRSGDLSVYWYQQSLDQGLQFLIQYYNGEERAKGNILERFSAQQFPDLHSELNLSSLELGDSALYFCASSVVDSNNEQFFGPGTRLTVL.

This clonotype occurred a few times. Here the CDR3 DNA reads TGTGCCAGCTCAGACCGGGACAGGGGCGAAAAACTGTTTTTT. It is translated as CASSDRDRGEKLFF. The chain combines TRBV18 with TRBJ1-4; 10 nucleotides agree with TRBD1. The CDR3 is 14 residues long. The ends lost 5 bases at V and 8 bases at J; junction bases unmatched: 5. The germline CDR1 and CDR2 sequences are KGHSH and LQKENI.

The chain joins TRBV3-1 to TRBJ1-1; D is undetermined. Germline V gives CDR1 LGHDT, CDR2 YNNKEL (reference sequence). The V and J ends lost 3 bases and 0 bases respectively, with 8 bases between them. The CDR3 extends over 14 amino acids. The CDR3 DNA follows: TGTGCCAGCAGCCACGTACAAATGAACACTGAAGCTTTCTTT. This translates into CASSHVQMNTEAFF.

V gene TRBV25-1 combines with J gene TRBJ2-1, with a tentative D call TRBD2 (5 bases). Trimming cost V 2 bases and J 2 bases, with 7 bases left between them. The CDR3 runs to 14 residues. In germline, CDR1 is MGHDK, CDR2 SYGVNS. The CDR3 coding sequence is TGTGCCAGCAGTGAACACGGGGCCTACAATGAGCAGTTCTTC. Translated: CASSEHGAYNEQFF.

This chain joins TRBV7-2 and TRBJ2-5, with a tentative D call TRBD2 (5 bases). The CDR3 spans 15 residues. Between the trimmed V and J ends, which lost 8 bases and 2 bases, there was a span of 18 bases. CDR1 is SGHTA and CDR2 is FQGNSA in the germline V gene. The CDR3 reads CASEPPEDLQETQYF. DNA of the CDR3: TGTGCCAGCGAGCCCCCGGAGGACCTACAAGAGACCCAGTACTTC.

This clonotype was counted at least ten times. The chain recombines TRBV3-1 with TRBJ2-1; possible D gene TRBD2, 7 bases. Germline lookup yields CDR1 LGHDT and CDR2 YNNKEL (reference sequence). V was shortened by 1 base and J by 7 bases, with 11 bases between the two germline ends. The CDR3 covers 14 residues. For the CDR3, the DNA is TGTGCCAGCAGCCAAGGCGGGGGCCTAAATGAGCAGTTCTTC. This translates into CASSQGGGLNEQFF.

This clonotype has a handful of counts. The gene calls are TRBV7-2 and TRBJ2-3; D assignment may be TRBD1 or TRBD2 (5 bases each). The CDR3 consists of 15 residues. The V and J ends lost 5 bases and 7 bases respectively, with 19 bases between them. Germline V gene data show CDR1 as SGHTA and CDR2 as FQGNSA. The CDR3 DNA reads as TGTGCCAGCAGCCCCCGAGGGACCGTGGCAAATACGCAGTATTTT. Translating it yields CASSPRGTVANTQYF. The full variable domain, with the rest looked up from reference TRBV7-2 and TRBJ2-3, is GAGVSQSPSNKVTEKGKDVELRCDPISGHTALYWYRQSLGQGLEFLIYFQGNSAPDKSGLPSDRFSAERTGGSVSTLTIQRTQQEDSAVYLCASSPRGTVANTQYFGPGTRLTVL.

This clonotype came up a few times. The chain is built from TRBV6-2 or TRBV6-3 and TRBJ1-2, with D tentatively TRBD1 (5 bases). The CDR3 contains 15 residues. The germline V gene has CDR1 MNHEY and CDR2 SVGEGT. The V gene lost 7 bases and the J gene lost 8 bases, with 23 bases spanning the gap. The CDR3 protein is CASTPGTNPVGGYTF. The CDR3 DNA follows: TGTGCCAGCACTCCCGGGACCAACCCCGTTGGGGGCTACACCTTC.

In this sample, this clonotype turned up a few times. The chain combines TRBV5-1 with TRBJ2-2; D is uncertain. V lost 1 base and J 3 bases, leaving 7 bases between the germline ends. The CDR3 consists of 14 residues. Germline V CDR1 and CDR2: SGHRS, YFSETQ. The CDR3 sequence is CASSLSTYTGELFF. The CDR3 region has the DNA TGCGCCAGCAGCTTGTCGACATACACCGGGGAGCTGTTTTTT.